In its sample, the clone carrying this TCR beta chain was seen once. Its antigen remains unknown. At one boundary the junction diverges from the germline segment, which might be a read error. The sample comes from a study of blood T cells in healthy people across ages. Findings and caveats of the study: Across the age range, TCR beta diversity per million T cells fell in a roughly linear way. Underestimates were what the diversity estimates from one million T cells were considered to be. Nothing was known about donor CMV status, and this possibly confounded expanded clonotype changes.

PCR was performed a second time for about 6 to 11 cycles using a sample-barcoded 5' primer and a J-beta primer mix. TCRdb called the 5' RACE reads again in MiXCR, with one record for every CDR3 protein. The sample shows more than 1.4 million distinct CDR3 sequences, roughly 40% of them seen only once. CDR1 MDHEN and CDR2 SYDVKM come from the germline V gene. This CDR3 region has 14 residues. The TCR originated in a woman aged 18 to 35 in good health. This sequence joins TRBV28 and TRBJ2-7, with D hard to call. The sample comprised blood. The CDR3, as DNA: TGTGCCGGCAGCTCCTTCACCAACGCCTACGAGCAGTACTTC. Translation gives CAGSSFTNAYEQYF. Full variable domain (missing parts from reference TRBV28 and TRBJ2-7): DVKVTQSSRYLVKRTGEKVFLECVQDMDHENMFWYRQDPGLGLRLIYFSYDVKMKEKGDIPEGYSVSREKKERFSLILESASTNQTSMYLCAGSSFTNAYEQYFGPGTRLTVT.